These 4 T cell receptor beta chains were all obtained from the same sample, sequenced in a study of T cell responses to AZD1222 COVID-19 vaccine. Generated by immunoSEQ multiplex PCR, the TCRdb table keeps only in-frame clones and is missing some. The table records around 100,000 clones, 90% to 95% of them present only once. Sequenced material: peripheral blood, taken on day 0 of AZD1222 vaccination. The receptors stem from an adult in good health.

The chain combines TRBV28 with TRBJ2-1; the D gene is possibly TRBD1 (5 bases). V lost 6 bases and J lost 8, with 11 bases in between. The CDR3 covers 12 residues. Germline V lookup: CDR1 MDHEN, CDR2 SYDVKM. The CDR3 reads CASSTWGHEQFF. Here the CDR3 DNA reads TGTGCCAGCAGCACCTGGGGCCATGAGCAGTTCTTC.

This chain connects TRBV18 to TRBJ2-7; D ambiguous. This CDR3 has 13 residues. Germline V gene data show CDR1 as KGHSH and CDR2 as LQKENI. The V end was cut by 0 bases, the J end by 3 bases, with 6 bases between. In nucleotides, the CDR3 is TGTGCCAGCTCACCACCGGCGGACTACGAGCAGTACTTC. Amino acids: CASSPPADYEQYF.

This clone was found once. The chain uses TRBV29-1 and TRBJ1-1; weak D call: TRBD1 (5 bases). The CDR3 contains 14 residues. Germline CDR1 is SQVTM and CDR2 is ANQGSEA. Between the trimmed V and J ends, which lost 6 bases and 5 bases, there was a span of 19 bases. CDR3 DNA: TGCAGCGTGGGGGGTTGGGGCGAAGGTACTGAAGCTTTCTTT. It codes for CSVGGWGEGTEAFF.

V is TRBV19 and J is TRBJ2-1, with 7 bases fitting TRBD2. This CDR3 spans 17 amino acids. Germline CDR1 is LNHDA and CDR2 is SQIVND (reference sequence). The V and J ends lost 0 bases and 1 base, in that order; junction bases with no gene match: 6. CDR3 nucleotide sequence: TGTGCCAGTAGTATAGAGGCGCGGGGGACGTCCTACAATGAGCAGTTCTTC. It translates to CASSIEARGTSYNEQFF. The full variable domain, in which reference TRBV19 and TRBJ2-1 provide the parts outside the CDR3, is DGGITQSPKYLFRKEGQNVTLSCEQNLNHDAMYWYRQDPGQGLRLIYYSQIVNDFQKGDIAEGYSVSREKKESFPLTVTSAQKNPTAFYLCASSIEARGTSYNEQFFGPGTRLTVL.